Listed below are T cell receptor beta chains from one sample, sequenced in a study of Graves' ophthalmopathy and Graves' hyperthyroidism. TCRdb re-called the multiplex PCR reads through MiXCR, storing one row per CDR3 protein. Of approximately 700,000 distinct CDR3 sequences listed, approximately 40% are singletons. Material for sequencing was peripheral blood. Source of these receptors: an adult man with Graves' ophthalmopathy. The CDR3 runs from the conserved cysteine through the conserved F or W. D genes are given only for firm matches. Size tells how often a clone was seen (once, few, many) or the class of an expanded clone, and some rows leave it out.

j_gene: TRBJ2-7; v_gene: TRBV7-3; d_gene: -; abundance: few; CDR3aa: CAIGYPPYEQYF; CDR3nt: TGTGCCATAGGCTACCCTCCCTACGAGCAGTACTTC
j_gene: TRBJ2-7; v_gene: TRBV3-1; d_gene: -; abundance: -; CDR3aa: CASSQDDGRAEQYF; CDR3nt: TGTGCCAGCAGCCAAGATGACGGCAGGGCCGAGCAGTACTTC
j_gene: TRBJ2-7; v_gene: TRBV10-3; d_gene: TRBD2; abundance: -; CDR3aa: CASSPLLAGDEEQYF; CDR3nt: TGTGCCAGCAGCCCCTTACTAGCGGGGGATGAAGAGCAGTACTTC
j_gene: TRBJ2-7; v_gene: TRBV2; d_gene: -; abundance: few; CDR3aa: CASSSSAYEQYF; CDR3nt: TGTGCCAGCAGTAGTTCAGCCTACGAGCAGTACTTC
j_gene: TRBJ2-7; v_gene: TRBV24-1; d_gene: -; abundance: many; CDR3aa: CATNSYEQYF; CDR3nt: TGTGCCACCAATTCCTACGAGCAGTACTTC
j_gene: TRBJ1-1; v_gene: TRBV5-1; d_gene: -; abundance: many; CDR3aa: CASSLKRDTEAFF; CDR3nt: TGCGCCAGCAGCTTGAAGAGGGATACTGAAGCTTTCTTT
j_gene: TRBJ2-3; v_gene: TRBV16; d_gene: -; abundance: -; CDR3aa: CASSRNQNTDTQYF; CDR3nt: TGTGCCAGCAGTCGAAACCAGAACACAGATACGCAGTATTTT
j_gene: TRBJ2-7; v_gene: TRBV6-1; d_gene: -; abundance: few; CDR3aa: CASSEGKQYF; CDR3nt: TGTGCCAGCAGTGAAGGGAAACAGTACTTC
j_gene: TRBJ1-5; v_gene: TRBV7-6; d_gene: -; abundance: many; CDR3aa: CASSLIGGPYQPQHF; CDR3nt: TGTGCCAGCAGCTTAATCGGGGGCCCGTATCAGCCCCAGCATTTT
j_gene: TRBJ2-7; v_gene: TRBV10-3; d_gene: -; abundance: once; CDR3aa: CAIGEGYYEQYF; CDR3nt: TGTGCCATCGGGGAAGGGTATTACGAGCAGTACTTC
j_gene: TRBJ1-5; v_gene: TRBV6-1; d_gene: TRBD1; abundance: -; CDR3aa: CASTWGGGGNQPQHF; CDR3nt: TGTGCCAGCACCTGGGGAGGGGGCGGCAATCAGCCCCAGCATTTT
j_gene: TRBJ2-5; v_gene: TRBV7-2; d_gene: TRBD2; abundance: few; CDR3aa: CASSPSGGGRYQETQYF; CDR3nt: TGTGCCAGCAGCCCTAGCGGGGGGGGTCGGTACCAAGAGACCCAGTACTTC
j_gene: TRBJ2-7; v_gene: TRBV6-6; d_gene: -; abundance: few; CDR3aa: CASSARRGGGRAYEQYF; CDR3nt: TGTGCCAGCAGCGCCCGGCGAGGGGGTGGGAGGGCCTACGAGCAGTACTTC
j_gene: TRBJ1-4; v_gene: TRBV20-1; d_gene: TRBD1; abundance: -; CDR3aa: CSAPPTGGGATNEKLFF; CDR3nt: TGCAGTGCGCCACCGACAGGGGGCGGGGCAACTAATGAAAAACTGTTTTTT
j_gene: TRBJ2-2; v_gene: TRBV7-9; d_gene: TRBD1; abundance: -; CDR3aa: CASSLSFTVGQGTGELFF; CDR3nt: TGTGCCAGCAGCCTCTCCTTCACGGTTGGACAGGGGACCGGGGAGCTGTTTTTT
j_gene: TRBJ2-7; v_gene: TRBV10-2; d_gene: -; abundance: -; CDR3aa: CASSQDLTDYEQYF; CDR3nt: TGCGCCAGCAGCCAAGATCTTACGGACTACGAGCAGTACTTC
j_gene: TRBJ1-2; v_gene: TRBV11-3; d_gene: -; abundance: many; CDR3aa: CASRQGRGAGYTF; CDR3nt: TGTGCCAGCAGGCAAGGGCGTGGAGCTGGCTACACCTTC
j_gene: TRBJ1-2; v_gene: TRBV29-1; d_gene: -; abundance: -; CDR3aa: CSVDDSGGYGYTF; CDR3nt: TGCAGCGTTGACGACAGTGGGGGCTATGGCTACACCTTC
j_gene: TRBJ1-2; v_gene: TRBV7-2; d_gene: -; abundance: few; CDR3aa: CASSLGGGGYYGYTF; CDR3nt: TGTGCCAGCAGCTTAGGGGGGGGGGGTTACTATGGCTACACCTTC
j_gene: TRBJ2-5; v_gene: TRBV7-9; d_gene: -; abundance: -; CDR3aa: CASSLATDQETQYF; CDR3nt: TGTGCCAGCAGCTTAGCGACGGACCAAGAGACCCAGTACTTC
j_gene: TRBJ1-5; v_gene: TRBV7-6; d_gene: -; abundance: -; CDR3aa: CASSKQHSNQPQHF; CDR3nt: TGTGCCAGCAGCAAACAACATAGCAATCAGCCCCAGCATTTT
j_gene: TRBJ2-2; v_gene: TRBV7-2; d_gene: TRBD1; abundance: few; CDR3aa: CASSKETGLTGKLFF; CDR3nt: TGTGCCAGCAGTAAGGAGACAGGGCTCACCGGGAAGCTGTTTTTT
j_gene: TRBJ1-5; v_gene: TRBV19; d_gene: -; abundance: once; CDR3aa: CASSIGFGQPQHF; CDR3nt: TGTGCCAGTAGTATAGGGTTTGGGCAGCCCCAGCATTTT
j_gene: TRBJ1-2; v_gene: TRBV7-9; d_gene: -; abundance: many; CDR3aa: CASREGKEGYTF; CDR3nt: TGTGCCAGCAGGGAGGGAAAGGAAGGCTACACCTTC
j_gene: TRBJ1-1; v_gene: TRBV2; d_gene: -; abundance: once; CDR3aa: CASTWAFF; CDR3nt: TGTGCCAGCACCTGGGCTTTCTTT
j_gene: TRBJ2-2; v_gene: TRBV19; d_gene: -; abundance: few; CDR3aa: CASSIKILDTGELFF; CDR3nt: TGTGCCAGTAGTATAAAGATCCTAGACACCGGGGAGCTGTTTTTT
j_gene: TRBJ2-5; v_gene: TRBV29-1; d_gene: -; abundance: many; CDR3aa: CSVEGPRRETQYF; CDR3nt: TGCAGCGTTGAGGGTCCGAGGCGGGAGACCCAGTACTTC
j_gene: TRBJ2-2; v_gene: TRBV6-1; d_gene: -; abundance: few; CDR3aa: CASSDNGSGELFF; CDR3nt: TGTGCCAGCAGTGATAACGGGTCCGGGGAGCTGTTTTTT
j_gene: TRBJ1-1; v_gene: TRBV7-9; d_gene: -; abundance: -; CDR3aa: CASSLGVGFEAFF; CDR3nt: TGTGCCAGCAGCTTAGGGGTTGGGTTTGAGGCTTTCTTT
j_gene: TRBJ1-5; v_gene: TRBV6-6; d_gene: -; abundance: few; CDR3aa: CASSFRPRADLWHF; CDR3nt: TGTGCCAGCAGTTTCAGACCCCGGGCCGACTTGTGGCATTTT
j_gene: TRBJ2-7; v_gene: TRBV20-1; d_gene: -; abundance: few; CDR3aa: CSASSSYSYEQYF; CDR3nt: TGCAGTGCTAGTTCAAGCTACTCCTACGAGCAGTACTTC
j_gene: TRBJ1-5; v_gene: TRBV2; d_gene: -; abundance: -; CDR3aa: CASGEDGGLQPQHF; CDR3nt: TGTGCCAGCGGTGAAGACGGGGGGCTCCAGCCCCAGCATTTT
j_gene: TRBJ2-2; v_gene: TRBV6-6; d_gene: -; abundance: few; CDR3aa: CASSYDFANTGELFF; CDR3nt: TGTGCCAGCAGTTACGACTTCGCGAACACCGGGGAGCTGTTTTTT
j_gene: TRBJ2-3; v_gene: TRBV11-2; d_gene: TRBD2; abundance: -; CDR3aa: CASRRTSVDTQYF; CDR3nt: TGTGCCAGCAGGAGGACTAGCGTAGATACGCAGTATTTT
j_gene: TRBJ1-2; v_gene: TRBV25-1; d_gene: -; abundance: -; CDR3aa: CAWRRSYGYTF; CDR3nt: TGTGCCTGGAGACGCAGCTATGGCTACACCTTC
j_gene: TRBJ2-5; v_gene: TRBV10-1; d_gene: -; abundance: many; CDR3aa: CASSERALETQYF; CDR3nt: TGCGCCAGCAGTGAGAGGGCCCTGGAGACCCAGTACTTC
j_gene: TRBJ2-7; v_gene: TRBV7-8; d_gene: -; abundance: -; CDR3aa: CASSPRLGVGDEQYF; CDR3nt: TGTGCCAGCTCACCACGCTTAGGGGTTGGTGACGAGCAGTACTTC
j_gene: TRBJ1-4; v_gene: TRBV9; d_gene: TRBD1; abundance: few; CDR3aa: CASSAQDRPNEKLFF; CDR3nt: TGTGCCAGCAGCGCACAGGACAGGCCTAATGAAAAACTGTTTTTT
j_gene: TRBJ1-6; v_gene: TRBV7-9; d_gene: -; abundance: few; CDR3aa: CASSQDLGTSNSPLHF; CDR3nt: TGTGCCAGCAGCCAAGATTTGGGGACTAGTAATTCACCCCTCCACTTT
j_gene: TRBJ2-7; v_gene: TRBV12-3/TRBV12-4; d_gene: -; abundance: -; CDR3aa: CASSGRVSSYEQYF; CDR3nt: TGTGCCAGCAGTGGCAGGGTCTCCTCCTACGAGCAGTACTTC
j_gene: TRBJ1-6; v_gene: TRBV11-1; d_gene: TRBD1; abundance: -; CDR3aa: CASVGQGFYNSPLHF; CDR3nt: TGTGCCAGCGTCGGACAGGGTTTCTATAATTCACCCCTCCACTTT
j_gene: TRBJ2-5; v_gene: TRBV2; d_gene: -; abundance: -; CDR3aa: CASSEWGGAPETQYF; CDR3nt: TGTGCCAGCAGTGAATGGGGGGGGGCTCCAGAGACCCAGTACTTC
j_gene: TRBJ1-5; v_gene: TRBV4-2; d_gene: -; abundance: -; CDR3aa: CASSQAGDQPQHF; CDR3nt: TGTGCCAGCAGCCAAGCGGGGGATCAGCCCCAGCATTTT
j_gene: TRBJ2-2; v_gene: TRBV7-3; d_gene: TRBD2; abundance: -; CDR3aa: CASSLTRVAGTGELFF; CDR3nt: TGTGCCAGCAGCTTAACGCGGGTAGCGGGGACCGGGGAGCTGTTTTTT
j_gene: TRBJ1-2; v_gene: TRBV2; d_gene: TRBD1; abundance: -; CDR3aa: CASRNRGQANTF; CDR3nt: TGTGCCAGCAGGAACAGGGGCCAGGCAAACACCTTC
j_gene: TRBJ2-7; v_gene: TRBV12-3/TRBV12-4; d_gene: -; abundance: -; CDR3aa: CASSFLSTRAVQYF; CDR3nt: TGTGCCAGCAGCTTCCTATCCACCCGAGCTGTACAGTACTTC
j_gene: TRBJ2-7; v_gene: TRBV29-1; d_gene: TRBD1; abundance: few; CDR3aa: CSVSGQGGSYEQYF; CDR3nt: TGCAGCGTTAGTGGACAGGGGGGTTCATACGAGCAGTACTTC